Described below is a single T cell receptor (beta chain) sequence and its context. Sequenced by immunoSEQ multiplex PCR; TCRdb stores in-frame clones only, minus some. The data contain 150,000 or so clones, approximately 90% of them seen just once; the ten biggest clones take up about 2.3%. The CDR3 totals 13 residues. V gave up 4 bases and J gave up 2 bases, with 6 bases separating them. Germline CDR1 SEHNR, CDR2 FQNEAQ (reference sequence). This entry comes from a study of control samples from healthy donors and cancer patients. This TCR derives from a man aged 40-49 years in good health. The sequenced sample was blood. This chain joins TRBV7-9 and TRBJ1-3; D remains unclear. The CDR3 protein is CASSWEAGNTIYF. The CDR3 nucleotides read TGTGCCAGCAGCTGGGAAGCTGGAAACACCATATATTTT. Filled out from reference TRBV7-9 and TRBJ1-3, the complete variable domain reads DTGVSQNPRHKITKRGQNVTFRCDPISEHNRLYWYRQTLGQGPEFLTYFQNEAQLEKSRLLSDRFSAERPKGSFSTLEIQRTEQGDSAMYLCASSWEAGNTIYFGEGSWLTVV.